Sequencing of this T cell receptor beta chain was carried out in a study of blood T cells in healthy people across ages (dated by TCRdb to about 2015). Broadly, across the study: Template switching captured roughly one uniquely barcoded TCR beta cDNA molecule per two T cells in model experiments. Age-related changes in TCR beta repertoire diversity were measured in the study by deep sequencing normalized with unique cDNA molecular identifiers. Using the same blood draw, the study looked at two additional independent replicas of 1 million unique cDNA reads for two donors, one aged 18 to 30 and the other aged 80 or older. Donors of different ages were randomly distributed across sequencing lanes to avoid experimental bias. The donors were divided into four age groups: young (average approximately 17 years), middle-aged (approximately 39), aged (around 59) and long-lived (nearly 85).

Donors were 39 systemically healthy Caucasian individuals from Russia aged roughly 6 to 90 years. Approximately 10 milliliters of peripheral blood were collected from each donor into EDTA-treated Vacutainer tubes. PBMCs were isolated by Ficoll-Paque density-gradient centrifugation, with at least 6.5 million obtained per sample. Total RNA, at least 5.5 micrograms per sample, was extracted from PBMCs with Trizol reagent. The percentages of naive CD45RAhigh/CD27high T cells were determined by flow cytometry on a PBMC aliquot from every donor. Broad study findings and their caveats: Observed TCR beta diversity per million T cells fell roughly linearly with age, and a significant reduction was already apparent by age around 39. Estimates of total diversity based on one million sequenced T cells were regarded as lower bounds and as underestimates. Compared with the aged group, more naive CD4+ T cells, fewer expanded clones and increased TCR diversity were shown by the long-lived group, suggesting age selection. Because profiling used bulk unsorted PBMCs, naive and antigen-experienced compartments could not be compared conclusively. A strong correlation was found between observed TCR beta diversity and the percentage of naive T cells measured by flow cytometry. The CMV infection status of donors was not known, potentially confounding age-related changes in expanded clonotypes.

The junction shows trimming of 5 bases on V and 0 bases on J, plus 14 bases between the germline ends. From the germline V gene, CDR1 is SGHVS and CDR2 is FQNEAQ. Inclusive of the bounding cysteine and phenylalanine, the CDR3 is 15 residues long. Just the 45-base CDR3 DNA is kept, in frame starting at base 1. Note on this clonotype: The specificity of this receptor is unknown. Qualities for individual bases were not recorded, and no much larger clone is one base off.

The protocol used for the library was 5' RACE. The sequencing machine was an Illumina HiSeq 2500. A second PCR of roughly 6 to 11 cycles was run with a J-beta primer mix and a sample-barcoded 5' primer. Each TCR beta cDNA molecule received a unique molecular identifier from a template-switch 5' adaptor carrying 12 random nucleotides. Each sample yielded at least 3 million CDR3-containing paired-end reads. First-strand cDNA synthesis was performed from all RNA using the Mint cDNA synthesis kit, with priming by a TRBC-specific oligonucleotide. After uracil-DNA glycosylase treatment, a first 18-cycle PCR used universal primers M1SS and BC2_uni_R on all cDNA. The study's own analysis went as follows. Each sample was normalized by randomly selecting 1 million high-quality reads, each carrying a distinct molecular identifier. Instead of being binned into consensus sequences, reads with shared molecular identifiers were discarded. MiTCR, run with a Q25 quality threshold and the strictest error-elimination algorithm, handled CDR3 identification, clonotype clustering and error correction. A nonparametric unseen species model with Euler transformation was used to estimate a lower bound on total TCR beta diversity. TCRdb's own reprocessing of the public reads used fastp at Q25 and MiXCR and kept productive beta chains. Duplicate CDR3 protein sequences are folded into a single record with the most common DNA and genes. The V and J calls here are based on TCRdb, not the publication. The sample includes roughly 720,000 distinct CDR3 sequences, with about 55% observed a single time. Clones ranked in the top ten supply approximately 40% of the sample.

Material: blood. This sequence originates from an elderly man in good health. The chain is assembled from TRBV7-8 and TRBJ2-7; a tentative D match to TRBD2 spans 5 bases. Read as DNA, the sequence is TGTGCCAGCAGCCCCCAGGACTTGAGCTCCTACGAGCAGTACTTC. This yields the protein CASSPQDLSSYEQYF.